Described below is a single T cell receptor (beta chain) sequence and its context. The antigen is not known. This specimen comes from a study of cytomegalovirus exposure and HLA in healthy donors. Overall study results and limits: The classifier was said to identify cytomegalovirus status with high specificity and sensitivity.

V shed 2 bases and J 2 bases; nucleotides not matched to a gene: 8. Germline V gene sequence: CDR1 SGDLS, CDR2 YYNGEE. The CDR3 sequence is 19 residues long. The table came from immunoSEQ multiplex PCR; TCRdb's copy has only in-frame clones and leaves some out. The sample contains about 120,000 clones, 70% to 90% of which appear only once. This clonotype was sampled from a woman between 25 and 40 years old in good health and CMV-seronegative. What was sequenced was PBMCs. The genes are TRBV9 and TRBJ2-6, with 12 bases identical to TRBD1. CDR3 DNA: TGTGCCAGCAGCGTCGATCCCGGGACAGGGGGCGCTGGGGCCAACGTCCTGACTTTC. Protein sequence: CASSVDPGTGGAGANVLTF.